Below are 30 T cell receptor beta chains sequenced from a single sample in a study of T cell repertoires in cytomegalovirus infection. Each CDR3 protein gets one entry after TCRdb re-called the reads with MiXCR. Of about 110,000 distinct CDR3 sequences listed, under 50% are singletons. No antigens are known for them. The input for sequencing was CD8+ T cells from cultured PBMCs, taken from culture after CMV antigen stimulation. The receptor set was obtained from a human donor in good health (CMV status not recorded). Some clones in this sample may be carry-over from other donors' samples.

The table lists this clonotype with a few counts. This chain links TRBV7-9 with TRBJ1-2, with D possibly TRBD1 on 6 matching bases. CDR1 is SEHNR and CDR2 is FQNEAQ in the germline V gene (reference sequence). The CDR3 extends over 16 amino acids. Trimming took off 5 bases at V and 0 bases at J, with 16 bases between the two ends. CDR3 loop: CASSILDSRSNYGYTF. The CDR3 DNA follows: TGTGCCAGCAGCATATTGGACAGCCGATCTAACTATGGCTACACCTTC.

The chain combines TRBV12-3 or TRBV12-4 with TRBJ2-5; TRBD1 matches at 10 bases. The CDR3 consists of 16 residues. V dropped 6 bases and J dropped 6; count of bases not matched to a gene: 13. The CDR3 DNA is TGTGCCAGCAGCTCAAAGACGGACAGGGGGGAGAAGACCCAGTACTTC. Translated: CASSSKTDRGEKTQYF.

This clonotype has only a few counts. The chain combines TRBV7-8 with TRBJ2-7; D call uncertain. V lost 1 base, J lost 5 bases, and 6 bases lay in between. The CDR3 has 12 amino acids. Looked up from germline, CDR1 is SGHVS and CDR2 is FQNEAQ. DNA of the CDR3: TGTGCCAGCAGCTTAGGCAGTAACGAGCAGTACTTC. Translated, it gives CASSLGSNEQYF. The full variable domain, its missing parts supplied by reference TRBV7-8 and TRBJ2-7, is GAGVSQSPRYKVAKRGQDVALRCDPISGHVSLFWYQQALGQGPEFLTYFQNEAQLDKSGLPSDRFFAERPEGSVSTLKIQRTQQEDSAVYLCASSLGSNEQYFGPGTRLTVT.

Only a few counts were recorded for this clonotype. V gene TRBV7-3 combines with J gene TRBJ2-1, with TRBD2 matching over 7 bases. The V and J ends lost 1 base and 3 bases, in that order; junction bases with no gene match: 3. Per the germline V gene, CDR1 is SGHTA and CDR2 is FQGTGA. The CDR3 length is 15 residues. Here the CDR3 DNA reads TGTGCCAGCAGCTTAAACGGGGGGAGCTACAATGAGCAGTTCTTC. Its protein is CASSLNGGSYNEQFF.

The chain combines TRBV20-1 with TRBJ2-7, with 11 bases lining up with TRBD1. Trimming took 6 bases from V and 4 from J; bases not matched to a gene: 5. Germline V CDR1 and CDR2: DFQATT, SNEGSKA (reference sequence). The CDR3 is 13 residues long. The CDR3 DNA sequence: TGCAGTGCCTTGGACAGGGGGCATTACGAGCAGTACTTC. It yields the protein CSALDRGHYEQYF.

V and J are TRBV5-5 and TRBJ2-2; D is uncertain. Trimming shortened V by 0 bases and J by 4 bases, and 10 bases separated the two germline ends. This CDR3 contains 15 residues. The germline V gene encodes CDR1 SGHKS and CDR2 YYEKEE (reference sequence). The CDR3 DNA reads TGTGCCAGCAGCTTGGACGCTGGAGCCACCGGGGAGCTGTTTTTT. This translates into CASSLDAGATGELFF.

The chain couples TRBV3-1 to TRBJ2-7; no clear D. The length of the CDR3 is 13 residues. V was cut by 0 bases and J by 7 bases, with 10 bases left in between. Germline assignment: CDR1 LGHDT and CDR2 YNNKEL (reference sequence). CDR3 residues: CASSQDMTREQYF. As DNA, the CDR3 is TGTGCCAGCAGCCAAGATATGACTCGGGAGCAGTACTTC.

J is TRBJ2-5 and V is TRBV15; a weak D match, TRBD1 (5 bases). Germline V gene sequence: CDR1 LNHNV, CDR2 YYDKDF (reference sequence). Trimming stripped 0 bases from V and 3 bases from J, with 8 bases between. This CDR3 comprises 14 residues. The CDR3 DNA reads as TGTGCCACCAGCAGAGATCTAGGGGAAGAGACCCAGTACTTC. Translated, it gives CATSRDLGEETQYF.

The J gene is TRBJ2-5, the V gene TRBV7-8; no reliable D call. Trimming removed 3 bases at V and 5 bases at J, with 7 bases between. The germline gives CDR1 SGHVS, CDR2 FQNEAQ. This CDR3 comprises 12 residues. The CDR3 coding sequence is TGTGCCAGCAGCTTTTACGGGGAGACCCAGTACTTC. Translated, it gives CASSFYGETQYF.

V gene TRBV19 combines with J gene TRBJ1-5; D is ambiguous. Trimming left V 7 bases short and J 6 bases short, with 10 bases between. CDR3 size: 12 residues. CDR1 and CDR2 (germline): LNHDA, SQIVND (reference sequence). The CDR3 region has the DNA TGTGCCAGTAAAATCAGTGGTCAGCCCCAGCATTTT. It translates to CASKISGQPQHF.

The chain links TRBV20-1 to TRBJ1-3; 7 bases match TRBD1. The CDR3 is 17 residues long. Germline-derived CDR1 and CDR2 are DFQATT and SNEGSKA (reference sequence). V trimming: 1 base; J trimming: 0 bases; junction bases outside the gene matches: 9. The CDR3 protein is CSARALAGGDSGNTIYF. CDR3 bases: TGCAGTGCTAGAGCCCTCGCAGGGGGAGACTCTGGAAACACCATATATTTT.

The V call is TRBV7-9, the J call TRBJ2-1, with a possible D match to TRBD2 (5 bases). The CDR3 contains 16 residues. V was shortened by 5 bases and J by 3 bases, with 17 bases between the two germline ends. Germline CDR1 reads SEHNR; CDR2 reads FQNEAQ (reference sequence). CDR3 in amino acids: CASSPSSGINYNEQFF. CDR3 bases: TGTGCCAGCAGCCCCTCCTCCGGGATAAACTACAATGAGCAGTTCTTC.

This clonotype was detected only a few times. The chain uses TRBV6-5 and TRBJ2-1; TRBD1 or TRBD2 may be the D gene (5 bases each). This CDR3 contains 15 residues. V was shortened by 1 base and J by 8 bases, with 15 bases between the two germline ends. Germline CDR1 MNHEY, CDR2 SVGAGI. CDR3 sequence reads: CASSYYSSGSDEQFF. CDR3 DNA sequence: TGTGCCAGCAGTTACTACTCCTCAGGGAGTGATGAGCAGTTCTTC.

This clonotype was picked up a small number of times. The J gene is TRBJ1-1, the V gene TRBV7-6, with D unclear. The CDR3 covers 13 residues. Germline CDR1 SGHVS, CDR2 FNYEAQ. Trimming left V 4 bases short and J 6 bases short, with 12 bases between. CDR3 amino acids: CASSSKVGPEAFF. CDR3 DNA sequence: TGTGCCAGCAGCTCGAAGGTTGGCCCTGAAGCTTTCTTT.

V and J are TRBV28 and TRBJ2-5, with TRBD2 matching over 7 bases. The CDR3 spans 14 residues. From germline, CDR1 is MDHEN and CDR2 SYDVKM. V was clipped by 7 bases and J by 1 base; unmatched bases: 6. This CDR3 is CASMASGFQETQYF. In DNA form, the CDR3 reads TGTGCCAGCATGGCTAGCGGTTTCCAAGAGACCCAGTACTTC.

V gene TRBV4-1 combines with J gene TRBJ2-7, with 7 positions matching TRBD2. With 1 base clipped from V and 3 bases from J, the junction kept 3 bases outside the gene matches. The V gene's germline CDR1 is MGHRA and CDR2 YSYEKL. The CDR3 loop spans 14 amino acids. The CDR3 nucleotides are TGCGCCAGCAGCCAAGGAGGACTAGTCTACGAGCAGTACTTC. It yields the protein CASSQGGLVYEQYF.

The rearrangement joins TRBV29-1 to TRBJ2-1; D is uncertain. Germline V CDR1 and CDR2: SQVTM, ANQGSEA. The CDR3 loop spans 10 amino acids. The V end lost 4 bases, the J end lost 6 bases, and 4 bases lay between the germline ends. CDR3 nucleotide sequence: TGCAGCGTTGTTAGCAATGAGCAGTTCTTC. It specifies CSVVSNEQFF.

With regard to this clonotype: One junction end disagrees with the germline gene, perhaps due to a read error. The chain is built from TRBV15 and TRBJ1-5; D gene unclear. CDR3 length equals 14 residues. CDR1 is LNHNV, CDR2 YYDKDF, per germline (reference sequence). CDR3 amino acids: CTTSSRTGNQPQHF. In DNA form, the CDR3 reads TGTACCACCAGCAGCCGGACCGGCAATCAGCCCCAGCATTTT.

This chain joins TRBV7-9 and TRBJ1-3; unclear D gene. The CDR3 is made up of 17 amino acids. Germline values: CDR1 SEHNR, CDR2 FQNEAQ (reference sequence). The V end lost 4 bases, the J end lost 0 bases, and 16 bases lay between the germline ends. CDR3 sequence reads: CASSSTTESSSGNTIYF. The DNA for the CDR3 is TGTGCCAGCAGCTCAACGACGGAGTCCAGCTCTGGAAACACCATATATTTT. Full variable domain (rest looked up from reference TRBV7-9 and TRBJ1-3): DTGVSQNPRHKITKRGQNVTFRCDPISEHNRLYWYRQTLGQGPEFLTYFQNEAQLEKSRLLSDRFSAERPKGSFSTLEIQRTEQGDSAMYLCASSSTTESSSGNTIYFGEGSWLTVV.

There are a few counts of this clonotype. The chain links TRBV7-6 to TRBJ1-1, with a weak D call TRBD1 (6 bases). The germline gives CDR1 SGHVS, CDR2 FNYEAQ. The length of the CDR3 is 16 residues. Trimming took off 8 bases at V and 3 bases at J, with 22 bases between the two ends. The CDR3 nucleotides are TGTGCCAGCTCTGCTTCCCAACAGGGTCCGGACACTGAAGCTTTCTTT. Encoded protein: CASSASQQGPDTEAFF.

The sample holds many counts of this clonotype. The V gene is TRBV2, the J gene TRBJ2-2; D is possibly TRBD1 (5 bases). Trimming removed 2 bases from V and 4 bases from J, with 14 bases in between. The CDR3 contains 16 residues. Looked up from germline, CDR1 is SNHLY and CDR2 is FYNNEI. The CDR3 DNA reads TGTGCCAGCAGTGAATCGCCAGGGCTGGGCACCGGGGAGCTGTTTTTT. It codes for CASSESPGLGTGELFF.

CDR3: CASSFGGPESEAFF. CDR3 coding DNA: TGTGCCAGCAGCTTTGGGGGGCCGGAGTCTGAAGCTTTCTTT. The chain recombines TRBV7-8 with TRBJ1-1; D perhaps matches TRBD1 (6 bases). Trimming shortened V by 3 bases and J by 6 bases, and 14 bases separated the two germline ends. This CDR3 is 14 amino acids long. In germline, CDR1 is SGHVS, CDR2 FQNEAQ.

This clonotype was detected many times. V usage is TRBV7-9 and J usage is TRBJ2-7; D might be TRBD2 (5 bases). Germline V gene sequence: CDR1 SEHNR, CDR2 FQNEAQ (reference sequence). V was pared by 5 bases and J by 0 bases, with 17 bases between. The CDR3 spans 16 residues. CDR3 in DNA: TGTGCCAGCAGCCTTGACCTTCCGGGGAGCTCCTACGAGCAGTACTTC. Translation gives CASSLDLPGSSYEQYF.

The chain has TRBV12-3 or TRBV12-4 and TRBJ1-5, with 9 bases identical to TRBD1. Losses at the gene ends were 6 bases for V and 5 bases for J; bases not matched to a gene: 5. The CDR3 extends over 14 amino acids. The CDR3 loop is CASSRDRVDQPQHF. CDR3 in DNA: TGTGCCAGCAGCCGGGACAGGGTTGATCAGCCCCAGCATTTT.

This clonotype was recorded a few times. This chain uses TRBV19 with TRBJ1-1; D not certain. This CDR3 has 14 residues. Looked up from germline, CDR1 is LNHDA and CDR2 is SQIVND (reference sequence). V lost 3 bases to trimming and J lost 1 base, with 9 bases between them. The CDR3 region is CASSIRAGNTEAFF. The CDR3 DNA is TGTGCCAGTAGTATCCGGGCCGGGAACACTGAAGCTTTCTTT.

The V call is TRBV6-5, the J call TRBJ1-1, with 9 bases lining up with TRBD1. CDR1 is MNHEY and CDR2 is SVGAGI in the germline V gene. The CDR3 is made up of 14 amino acids. V gave up 6 bases and J gave up 5 bases; unmatched junction bases: 7. The CDR3 bases are TGTGCCAGCAGCCTCGGGACAGGGCGAACTGAAGCTTTCTTT. This sequence encodes CASSLGTGRTEAFF.

This clonotype was picked up a small number of times. The chain employs TRBV7-9 and TRBJ1-1; no definite D call. This CDR3 has 15 amino acids. Germline CDR1 reads SEHNR; CDR2 reads FQNEAQ (reference sequence). The V end was cut by 3 bases, the J end by 1 base, with 12 bases between. CDR3 sequence: CASSLWKESNTEAFF. In DNA form, the CDR3 reads TGTGCCAGCAGCTTGTGGAAGGAGTCGAACACTGAAGCTTTCTTT.

Concerning this clonotype itself: As the CDR3 is not closed by the conserved phenylalanine or tryptophan, this likely results from a read error. This CDR3 reads CASSLAKGAVYEQYS. The CDR3 coding sequence is TGTGCCAGCAGCTTAGCGAAGGGGGCGGTCTACGAGCAGTACTCC. The V call is TRBV7-2, the J call TRBJ2-7, with 7 positions matching TRBD1. The CDR3 totals 15 residues. The germline V gene has CDR1 SGHTA and CDR2 FQGNSA. V shed 0 bases, J shed 3 bases, and the junction held 5 bases outside the gene matches.

This chain joins TRBV6-1 and TRBJ2-3, with TRBD1 as a possible D gene (7 bases). The V end was cut by 5 bases, the J end by 2 bases, with 11 bases between. CDR1 MNHNS and CDR2 SASEGT come from the germline V gene. The CDR3 is made up of 14 amino acids. CDR3 amino acids: CASSRQGLTDTQYF. DNA for the CDR3: TGTGCCAGCAGTAGACAGGGACTCACAGATACGCAGTATTTT.

The chain uses TRBV6-5 and TRBJ2-5, with 7 bases identical to TRBD2. V dropped 3 bases and J dropped 4; count of bases not matched to a gene: 8. The CDR3 runs to 15 residues. CDR1 is MNHEY and CDR2 is SVGAGI in the germline V gene. The CDR3 here is CASSYLSGVGETQYF. The CDR3 coding sequence is TGTGCCAGCAGTTATTTGAGCGGGGTAGGAGAGACCCAGTACTTC.